The sequence of this TCR beta chain was determined in a study of blood T cell repertoires in COVID-19. Study in general: Samples came from the United States, Italy and Spain, spanning acute and convalescent COVID-19. Nucleic acid was either cDNA or gDNA, and it came from T cells, B-cell-depleted T cells, or PBMCs.

Original analysis: Reference gene primer amplification yielded estimated nucleated cell counts. Sequencing used immunoSEQ multiplex PCR; TCRdb keeps in-frame clones, though not all of them. That table supplies the V and J calls and clone size; D and trimming were determined from the DNA. This sample has 150,000 to 200,000 clones, with approximately 80% found just once. Germline V CDR1 and CDR2: SEHNR, FQNEAQ (reference sequence). This CDR3 is built from 16 residues. V shed 3 bases, J shed 5 bases, and the junction held 10 bases outside the gene matches. The chain combines TRBV7-9 with TRBJ2-3; 8 positions agree with TRBD2. This TCR came from a human donor in a cohort sampled during active COVID-19. Sequencing input: peripheral blood. For the CDR3, the DNA is TGTGCCAGCAGCTTTAGGGTAGCGGGGTCAGTAGATACGCAGTATTTT. Translating gives CASSFRVAGSVDTQYF.